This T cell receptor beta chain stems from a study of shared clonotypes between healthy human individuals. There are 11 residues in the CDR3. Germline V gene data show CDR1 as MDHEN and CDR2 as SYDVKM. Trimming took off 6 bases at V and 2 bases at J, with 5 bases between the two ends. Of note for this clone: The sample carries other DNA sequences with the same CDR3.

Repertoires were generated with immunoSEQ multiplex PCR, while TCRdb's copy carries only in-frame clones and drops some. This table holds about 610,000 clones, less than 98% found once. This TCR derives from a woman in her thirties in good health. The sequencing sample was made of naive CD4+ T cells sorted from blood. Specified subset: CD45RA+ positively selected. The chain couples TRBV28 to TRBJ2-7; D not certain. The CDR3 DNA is TGTGCCAGCAGAACCCCCTACGAGCAGTACTTC. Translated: CASRTPYEQYF.